This passage covers 27 T cell receptor beta chains from one sample sequenced in a study of T cell repertoires in cytomegalovirus infection. TCRdb recomputed calls from the reads with MiXCR, one row per CDR3 protein. The repertoire holds approximately 100,000 distinct CDR3 sequences, with more than 20% as singletons. The sample taken for sequencing was CD8+ T cells from PBMCs. These receptors all come from a human donor in good health (CMV status not recorded). Some clones in this sample may be carry-over from other donors' samples.

A few counts support this clonotype. This rearrangement joins TRBV20-1 to TRBJ2-1, with 11 bases aligning to TRBD2. J was trimmed by 6 bases and V by 2 bases; bases with no gene match: 6. This CDR3 is built from 15 residues. CDR1 and CDR2 from the germline V gene are DFQATT and SNEGSKA (reference sequence). DNA of the CDR3: TGCAGTGCTAGATTTTGGACTAGCGGGTCCAATGAGCAGTTCTTC. It codes for CSARFWTSGSNEQFF.

This clonotype was counted a few times. The J gene is TRBJ1-2, the V gene TRBV7-9; 7 nucleotides agree with TRBD1. CDR3 length: 13 residues. The germline V gene has CDR1 SEHNR and CDR2 FQNEAQ (reference sequence). The ends lost 4 bases at V and 8 bases at J; junction bases unmatched: 7. Here the CDR3 DNA reads TGTGCCAGCAGCTCAACGACAGGGCGAGGCTACACCTTC. It yields the protein CASSSTTGRGYTF.

The V call is TRBV7-9, the J call TRBJ1-1, with D perhaps TRBD1 (6 bases). The germline V gene encodes CDR1 SEHNR and CDR2 FQNEAQ (reference sequence). The CDR3 has 18 amino acids. Between the trimmed V and J ends, which lost 3 bases and 12 bases, there was a span of 32 bases. In DNA, the CDR3 is TGTGCCAGCAGCTTGCTTTTACCCCTCGGGACAAGGGCACCTAAAACTTTCTTT. Translating it yields CASSLLLPLGTRAPKTFF.

On this clonotype itself: A much more abundant neighbour one base away suggests this may be a read error. The V gene is TRBV7-9, the J gene TRBJ2-5; D is unresolved. The CDR3 is 16 amino acids. Germline loops: CDR1 SEHNR, CDR2 FQNEAQ (reference sequence). The V end lost 5 bases, the J end lost 2 bases, and 18 bases lay between the germline ends. Here the CDR3 reads CASSELGGLEQETQYF. DNA for the CDR3: TGTGCCAGCAGCGAACTCGGTGGGCTAGAACAAGAGACCCAGTACTTC.

This clonotype showed up many times. The chain combines TRBV7-2 with TRBJ2-7; TRBD2 matches at 10 bases. This CDR3 is built from 12 residues. The trim removed 8 bases at V and 6 bases at J, leaving 4 bases unmatched. Germline V CDR1 and CDR2: SGHTA, FQGNSA. CDR3 in DNA: TGTGCCAGCGGACTAGCGGTGGGCGAGCAGTACTTC. Translated: CASGLAVGEQYF. Full variable domain (remainder filled in from reference TRBV7-2 and TRBJ2-7): GAGVSQSPSNKVTEKGKDVELRCDPISGHTALYWYRQSLGQGLEFLIYFQGNSAPDKSGLPSDRFSAERTGGSVSTLTIQRTQQEDSAVYLCASGLAVGEQYFGPGTRLTVT.

The chain recombines TRBV4-1 with TRBJ2-1, with D uncertain. Trimming took 0 bases from V and 6 from J, leaving 9 bases between them. This CDR3 has 14 residues. Germline values: CDR1 MGHRA, CDR2 YSYEKL. CDR3 bases: TGCGCCAGCAGCCAAGAATTCGTCGCCAATGAGCAGTTCTTC. It encodes CASSQEFVANEQFF.

This clonotype came up a few times. The V call is TRBV5-4, the J call TRBJ1-1; no firm D call. Looked up from germline, CDR1 is SGHNT and CDR2 is YYREEE (reference sequence). Between the trimmed V and J ends, which lost 4 bases and 1 base, there was a span of 14 bases. The CDR3 has 15 residues. The CDR3 coding sequence is TGTGCCAGCAGCCCGGAGTGGACGGGGAACACTGAAGCTTTCTTT. It encodes CASSPEWTGNTEAFF.

The chain combines TRBV29-1 with TRBJ1-2, with TRBD1 as a possible D gene (6 bases). Germline lookup yields CDR1 SQVTM and CDR2 ANQGSEA. CDR3 length: 14 residues. The V end lost 1 base, the J end lost 5 bases, and 14 bases lay between the germline ends. CDR3 protein: CSVEGGRGRYGYTF. The CDR3 coding sequence is TGCAGCGTTGAAGGTGGCAGGGGCCGATATGGCTACACCTTC. The complete variable domain, with remaining parts taken from reference TRBV29-1 and TRBJ1-2, reads SAVISQKPSRDICQRGTSLTIQCQVDSQVTMMFWYRQQPGQSLTLIATANQGSEATYESGFVIDKFPISRPNLTFSTLTVSNMSPEDSSIYLCSVEGGRGRYGYTFGSGTRLTVV.

This clonotype has ten or more counts. The V gene is TRBV7-6, the J gene TRBJ2-1, with 9 bases that match TRBD2. This CDR3 is 16 amino acids long. The V and J ends lost 1 base and 7 bases, in that order; junction bases with no gene match: 8. Germline V gene sequence: CDR1 SGHVS, CDR2 FNYEAQ. The CDR3 region is CASSLEASGNRNEQFF. The DNA of the CDR3 is TGTGCCAGCAGCTTAGAGGCTAGCGGGAATCGGAATGAGCAGTTCTTC.

This clonotype has just a few counts. The chain carries TRBV18 and TRBJ1-1; TRBD1 aligns across 10 bases. The V and J ends lost 3 bases and 1 base, in that order; junction bases with no gene match: 5. The CDR3 has 16 residues. The germline gives CDR1 KGHSH, CDR2 LQKENI. As DNA, the CDR3 is TGTGCCAGCTCACCCGAGGACAGGGGGTGGAACACTGAAGCTTTCTTT. This encodes CASSPEDRGWNTEAFF.

This clonotype was observed a handful of times. This chain links TRBV20-1 with TRBJ2-1; maybe TRBD2 (5 bases). The V and J ends lost 5 bases and 2 bases respectively, with 16 bases between them. The germline V gene has CDR1 DFQATT and CDR2 SNEGSKA (reference sequence). The CDR3 runs 15 residues. The CDR3 sequence: CSASPDSSPYNEQFF. DNA for the CDR3: TGCAGTGCTTCTCCGGACTCAAGCCCCTACAATGAGCAGTTCTTC.

The V and J genes are TRBV7-6 and TRBJ1-1; no clear D. Deletions cut 5 bases from V and 5 bases from J, with 12 bases between. The CDR3 totals 13 residues. Germline V gene lookup returns CDR1 SGHVS and CDR2 FNYEAQ. In nucleotides, the CDR3 is TGTGCCAGCAGCCCAAGTGGGGAAACTGAAGCTTTCTTT. Its translation: CASSPSGETEAFF.

The count of this clonotype is one. J is TRBJ2-4 and V is TRBV28; 9 positions agree with TRBD1. Trimming removed 5 bases from V and 8 bases from J; junction bases left unmatched: 7. Germline V lookup: CDR1 MDHEN, CDR2 SYDVKM. This CDR3 is built from 14 residues. CDR3 sequence: CASSLGQGYDIQYF. The CDR3 nucleotides read TGTGCCAGCAGTCTGGGACAGGGATACGACATTCAGTACTTC.

This clonotype came up a few times. The V call is TRBV12-5, the J call TRBJ2-1; no clear D. The V end lost 2 bases, the J end lost 7 bases, and 21 bases lay between the germline ends. This CDR3 region has 17 residues. Germline CDR1 LGHNT, CDR2 FRNRAP. The CDR3 is CASGLRVLPPQANEQFF. CDR3 DNA: TGTGCTAGTGGTTTGAGGGTGTTGCCCCCCCAAGCAAATGAGCAGTTCTTC.

The chain is built from TRBV20-1 and TRBJ2-1; maybe TRBD1 (5 bases). From germline, CDR1 is DFQATT and CDR2 SNEGSKA (reference sequence). Trimming left V 2 bases short and J 3 bases short, with 14 bases between. CDR3 length: 15 amino acids. CDR3 amino acids: CSARRPDTLYNEQFF. For the CDR3, the DNA is TGCAGTGCTAGAAGGCCGGACACCCTCTACAATGAGCAGTTCTTC.

The gene calls are TRBV14 and TRBJ1-2; unclear D gene. This CDR3 is built from 15 residues. Germline-derived CDR1 and CDR2 are SGHDN and FVKESK. V was trimmed by 0 bases and J by 6 bases, leaving 14 bases between them. The chain's CDR3 is CASSQEIDALDGYTF. The DNA of the CDR3 is TGTGCCAGCAGCCAAGAGATAGACGCCTTGGATGGCTACACCTTC.

This sequence joins TRBV7-2 and TRBJ2-3; 13 nucleotides agree with TRBD2. The germline CDR1 and CDR2 sequences are SGHTA and FQGNSA. This CDR3 is 15 amino acids long. J lost 5 bases, V lost 6 bases, and 5 bases had no gene match. For the CDR3, the DNA is TGTGCCAGCAGTCGTACTAGCGGGGGGGGAGATACGCAGTATTTT. This codes for CASSRTSGGGDTQYF.

The chain carries TRBV5-1 and TRBJ2-5, with TRBD1 matching over 7 bases. Germline CDR1 SGHRS, CDR2 YFSETQ. V was pared by 0 bases and J by 5 bases, with 10 bases of the junction left unmatched. This CDR3 spans 16 amino acids. The CDR3 nucleotides read TGCGCCAGCAGCTTGGTCGCGACAGGGACCGTGGAGACCCAGTACTTC. Protein product: CASSLVATGTVETQYF.

The J gene is TRBJ1-3, the V gene TRBV29-1, with TRBD1 matching 9 bases. This CDR3 spans 18 amino acids. J gave up 4 bases and V 1 base, and 14 bases lay outside the gene matches. CDR1 is SQVTM and CDR2 is ANQGSEA in the germline V gene. CDR3 loop: CSVEGWDRERLGGNTIYF. The CDR3 DNA is TGCAGCGTTGAAGGTTGGGACAGGGAACGCCTGGGCGGAAACACCATATATTTT.

This chain uses TRBV7-3 with TRBJ2-5, with 7 bases that match TRBD2. The germline gives CDR1 SGHTA, CDR2 FQGTGA. V lost 0 bases and J lost 5; bases outside the gene matches: 3. CDR3 length: 14 residues. This CDR3 is CASSLTGGRETQYF. Here the CDR3 DNA reads TGTGCCAGCAGCTTAACCGGGGGGAGGGAGACCCAGTACTTC.

Ten or more counts support this clonotype. This sequence joins TRBV7-2 and TRBJ2-2; D might be TRBD1 or TRBD2, each matching 5 bases. The germline CDR1 and CDR2 sequences are SGHTA and FQGNSA. The CDR3 extends over 15 amino acids. Between the trimmed V and J ends, which lost 5 bases and 2 bases, there was a span of 12 bases. The CDR3: CASSAGTLNTGELFF. The CDR3 nucleotides are TGTGCCAGCAGCGCTGGGACGTTAAACACCGGGGAGCTGTTTTTT.

The sample holds a few counts of this clonotype. The chain employs TRBV10-3 and TRBJ2-7; a possible D gene is TRBD1 (6 bases). Germline V CDR1 and CDR2: ENHRY, SYGVKD. CDR3 size: 14 residues. V was clipped by 3 bases and J by 4 bases, with 13 bases between them. In DNA form, the CDR3 reads TGTGCCATCAGTGACTCCGGGACAAGTTACGAGCAGTACTTC. Protein sequence: CAISDSGTSYEQYF.

This clonotype occurred a few times. This chain links TRBV14 with TRBJ1-2; no definite D call. The V end was cut by 1 base, the J end by 2 bases, with 5 bases between. The germline V gene encodes CDR1 SGHDN and CDR2 FVKESK. This CDR3 spans 13 amino acids. CDR3 region: CASSQGRNYGYTF. The CDR3 bases are TGTGCCAGCAGCCAAGGAAGGAACTATGGCTACACCTTC.

This clonotype was counted once. Given a much more abundant clone one base away, this may be a read error. The V gene is TRBV27, the J gene TRBJ2-5, with D tentatively TRBD1 (5 bases). CDR1 MNHEY and CDR2 SMNVEV come from the germline V gene (reference sequence). V lost 7 bases and J lost 4, with 16 bases in between. CDR3 length: 14 residues. The CDR3 DNA sequence: TGTGCCAGCACTGATGGGGCGGCCCGAGAGACCCAGTACTTC. The encoded protein is CASTDGAARETQYF.

V is TRBV15 and J is TRBJ2-1; no definite D call. The V end was cut by 3 bases, the J end by 5 bases, with 11 bases between. The CDR3 is 14 amino acids. From germline, CDR1 is LNHNV and CDR2 YYDKDF (reference sequence). CDR3 coding DNA: TGTGCCACCAGCAGCGAGTGGGGTAACAATGAGCAGTTCTTC. It codes for CATSSEWGNNEQFF.

The chain combines TRBV20-1 with TRBJ2-1, with 7 bases aligning to TRBD2. This CDR3 is built from 15 residues. V lost 5 bases to trimming and J lost 6 bases; unmatched junction nucleotides: 13. The germline CDR1 and CDR2 sequences are DFQATT and SNEGSKA (reference sequence). In DNA, the CDR3 is TGCAGTGCTGGGGCCCCTAGCGGACGGGGCAATGAGCAGTTCTTC. This gives the protein CSAGAPSGRGNEQFF.

This clonotype was seen a single time. CDR3 DNA sequence: TGTGCCAGCAGCCCGCGGACAGGGGCCCATGGCTACACCTTC. It codes for CASSPRTGAHGYTF. The rearrangement uses TRBV7-2 and TRBJ1-2; 9 positions match TRBD1. Germline lookup yields CDR1 SGHTA and CDR2 FQGNSA. The CDR3 loop spans 14 amino acids. V gave up 5 bases and J gave up 6 bases; unmatched junction bases: 7.